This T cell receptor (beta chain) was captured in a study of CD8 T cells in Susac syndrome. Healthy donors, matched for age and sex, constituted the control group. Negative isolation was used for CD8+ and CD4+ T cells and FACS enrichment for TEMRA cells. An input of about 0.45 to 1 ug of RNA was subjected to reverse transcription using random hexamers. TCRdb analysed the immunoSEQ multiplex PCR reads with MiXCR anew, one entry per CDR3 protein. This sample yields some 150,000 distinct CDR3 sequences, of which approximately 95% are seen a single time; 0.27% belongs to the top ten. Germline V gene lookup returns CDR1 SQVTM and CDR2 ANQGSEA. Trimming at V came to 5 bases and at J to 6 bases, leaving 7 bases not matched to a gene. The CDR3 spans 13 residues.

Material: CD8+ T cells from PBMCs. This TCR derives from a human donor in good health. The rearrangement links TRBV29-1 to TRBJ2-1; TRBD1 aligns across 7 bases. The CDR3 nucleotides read TGCAGCGTTAGACAGGGCCTGATCAATGAGCAGTTCTTC. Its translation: CSVRQGLINEQFF.